This TCR beta chain was identified during a study of blood T cell repertoires in COVID-19. Study overall: PBMCs, B-cell-depleted T cells, or T cells were the source of the cDNA or gDNA that made up the material.

A word on this clone: This CDR3 is also generated by other DNA sequences in the sample.

Under the authors' procedure: Reference gene primers were amplified, and this amplification served to estimate nucleated cell counts. Profiled with immunoSEQ multiplex PCR; TCRdb holds only in-frame clones, not every one. V and J calls and clone size are given by that table; D and trimming were obtained from the DNA. The table has 30,000 to 40,000 clones, 70% to 90% seen once; the top ten hold approximately 9.1%. CDR3 length: 17 residues. The V gene's germline CDR1 is SGDLS and CDR2 YYNGEE. Between the trimmed V and J ends, which lost 5 bases and 9 bases, there was a span of 24 bases. The TCR comes from a man between 60 and 70 years old in a cohort sampled during active COVID-19. The chain joins TRBV9 to TRBJ1-6; a weak D match, TRBD1 (6 bases). Sample: peripheral blood. CDR3 region: CASSGRGGGRTASPLHF. CDR3 bases: TGTGCCAGCAGTGGCCGAGGGGGGGGGCGAACTGCTTCACCCCTCCACTTT.